This TCR beta chain was sequenced in a study of Graves' ophthalmopathy and Graves' hyperthyroidism. Study information: At initial diagnosis, peripheral blood was obtained, and this preceded any treatment.

Amplification of the TCR beta CDR3 regions used RNA transcripts (as template). First-round RT-PCR used HTBI primers; second-round multiplex PCR followed. A single record per CDR3 protein comes from TCRdb applying MiXCR to the multiplex PCR reads. The table shows roughly 480,000 distinct CDR3 sequences, with 13% to 15% occurring only once. Germline-derived CDR1 and CDR2 are SQVTM and ANQGSEA. V was pared by 2 bases and J by 7 bases, with 10 bases of the junction left unmatched. The CDR3 is 15 amino acids. V usage is TRBV29-1 and J usage is TRBJ1-2, with 10 bases identical to TRBD1. The source material was blood. This TCR was sampled from a woman in her twenties or thirties with Graves' ophthalmopathy. In DNA form, the CDR3 reads TGCAGCGTTGAAAGGGCGGGACAGGGGAACGGTGGCTACACCTTC. Protein: CSVERAGQGNGGYTF.